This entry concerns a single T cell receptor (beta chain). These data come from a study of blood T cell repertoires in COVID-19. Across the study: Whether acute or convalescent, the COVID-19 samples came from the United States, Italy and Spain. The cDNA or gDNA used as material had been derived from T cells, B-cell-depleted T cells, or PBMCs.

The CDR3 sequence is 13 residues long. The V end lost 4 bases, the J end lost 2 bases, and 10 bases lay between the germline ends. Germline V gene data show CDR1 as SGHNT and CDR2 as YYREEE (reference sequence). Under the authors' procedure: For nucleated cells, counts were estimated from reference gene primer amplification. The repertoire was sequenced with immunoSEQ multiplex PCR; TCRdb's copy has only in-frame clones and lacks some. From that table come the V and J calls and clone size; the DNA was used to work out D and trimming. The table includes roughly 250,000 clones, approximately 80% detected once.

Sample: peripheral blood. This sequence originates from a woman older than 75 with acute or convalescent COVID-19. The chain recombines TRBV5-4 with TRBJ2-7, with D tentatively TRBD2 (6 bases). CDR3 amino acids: CASSRASAYEQYF. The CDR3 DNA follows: TGTGCCAGCAGCCGCGCTAGCGCCTACGAGCAGTACTTC.